One sample yielded the 21 T cell receptor beta chains listed below, sequenced in a study of T cells after yellow fever vaccination (dated by TCRdb to the late 2010s). In the paper's terms, the treatment or condition label means: live attenuated yellow fever vaccine strain. The library was built by means of 5' RACE. The data were produced on an Illumina NovaSeq 6000. Using fastp at Q25 and MiXCR, TCRdb reprocessed the public reads and kept productive beta chains. Identical CDR3 protein sequences are pooled into one entry, listed with their most common genes and DNA. This sample is represented by a few hundred thousand distinct CDR3 sequences; 8.5% to 10% of them were singletons. Clones ranked in the top ten supply about 3% of the sample. The sequencing used CD4+ T cells sorted from PBMCs, collected 5 days after the yellow fever booster vaccination. Receptor source: a man younger than 35 who received the YFV17D yellow fever vaccine.

At least ten counts were recorded for this clonotype. The chain employs TRBV6-6 and TRBJ1-6; unclear D gene. The V end lost 5 bases, the J end lost 8 bases, and 13 bases lay between the germline ends. The CDR3 sequence is 14 residues long. Germline-derived CDR1 and CDR2 are MNHNY and SVGAGI (reference sequence). The CDR3 is CASSTLGVDSPLHF. DNA of the CDR3: TGTGCCAGCAGTACCCTTGGAGTGGATTCACCCCTCCACTTT.

V is TRBV5-4 and J is TRBJ2-7; 11 bases match TRBD1. CDR3 length: 15 residues. The ends lost 4 bases at V and 2 bases at J; junction bases unmatched: 5. Germline CDR1 and CDR2: SGHNT and YYREEE (reference sequence). CDR3 sequence (DNA): TGTGCCAGCAGCATACCGGGACAGGGGGCCTACGAGCAGTACTTC. Translation: CASSIPGQGAYEQYF. Filled out from reference TRBV5-4 and TRBJ2-7, the complete variable domain reads ETGVTQSPTHLIKTRGQQVTLRCSSQSGHNTVSWYQQALGQGPQFIFQYYREEENGRGNFPPRFSGLQFPNYSSELNVNALELDDSALYLCASSIPGQGAYEQYFGPGTRLTVT.

CDR3 loop: CSARDRLAVKETQYF. CDR3 bases: TGCAGTGCTAGAGATCGGCTAGCGGTTAAAGAGACCCAGTACTTC. The chain couples TRBV20-1 to TRBJ2-5, with 7 positions matching TRBD2. The CDR3 totals 15 residues. J gave up 3 bases and V 0 bases, and 7 bases lay outside the gene matches. Germline assignment: CDR1 DFQATT and CDR2 SNEGSKA (reference sequence).

This clonotype has only a few counts. The chain recombines TRBV7-9 with TRBJ1-2; D perhaps matches TRBD1 (5 bases). Per the germline V gene, CDR1 is SEHNR and CDR2 is FQNEAQ (reference sequence). CDR3 size: 15 residues. V lost 1 base, J lost 2 bases, and 11 bases lay in between. The CDR3 is CASSLGSGDNYGYTF. Written as DNA, the CDR3 is TGTGCCAGCAGCTTAGGGTCCGGGGACAACTATGGCTACACCTTC.

The table lists this clonotype with a few counts. The rearrangement uses TRBV20-1 and TRBJ1-1; D uncertain. Trimming removed 6 bases from V and 1 base from J, with 6 bases in between. This CDR3 region has 11 residues. Per the germline V gene, CDR1 is DFQATT and CDR2 is SNEGSKA (reference sequence). CDR3 in amino acids: CSAPWNTEAFF. The CDR3 bases are TGCAGTGCCCCGTGGAACACTGAAGCTTTCTTT.

DNA of the CDR3: TGTGCCAGCATGGCGGCTCAACGAACCCAGTACTTC. Its translation is CASMAAQRTQYF. The chain has TRBV2 and TRBJ2-5; D uncertain. CDR3 length: 12 amino acids. Germline CDR1 and CDR2: SNHLY and FYNNEI. V was trimmed by 7 bases and J by 8 bases, leaving 14 bases between them. Variable domain in full (rest from reference TRBV2 and TRBJ2-5): EPEVTQTPSHQVTQMGQEVILRCVPISNHLYFYWYRQILGQKVEFLVSFYNNEISEKSEIFDDQFSVERPDGSNFTLKIRSTKLEDSAMYFCASMAAQRTQYFGPGTRLLVL.

This clonotype has more than one count but fewer than ten. The genes are TRBV28 and TRBJ1-5; D uncertain. CDR1 and CDR2 from the germline V gene are MDHEN and SYDVKM. The V end lost 7 bases, the J end lost 3 bases, and 16 bases lay between the germline ends. This CDR3 region has 15 residues. This CDR3 reads CASTLGVYDNQPQHF. CDR3 bases: TGTGCCAGCACGCTTGGGGTTTACGACAATCAGCCCCAGCATTTT.

This clonotype showed up just a few times. The rearrangement joins TRBV9 to TRBJ2-2; 9 bases are a match to TRBD1. This CDR3 spans 14 amino acids. V gave up 3 bases and J gave up 5 bases; unmatched junction bases: 2. CDR1 SGDLS and CDR2 YYNGEE come from the germline V gene. The CDR3 coding sequence is TGTGCCAGCAGCGGGGGACAGGGAACCGGGGAGCTGTTTTTT. It encodes CASSGGQGTGELFF. Full variable domain (missing parts from reference TRBV9 and TRBJ2-2): DSGVTQTPKHLITATGQRVTLRCSPRSGDLSVYWYQQSLDQGLQFLIQYYNGEERAKGNILERFSAQQFPDLHSELNLSSLELGDSALYFCASSGGQGTGELFFGEGSRLTVL.

This sequence joins TRBV3-1 and TRBJ1-2, with 10 positions matching TRBD1. CDR3 length: 15 residues. Germline CDR1 and CDR2: LGHDT and YNNKEL (reference sequence). Germline trimming cut 1 base from V and 4 bases from J; bases unmatched to any gene: 3. The CDR3 loop is CASSQGDRGGYGYTF. CDR3 DNA sequence: TGTGCCAGCAGCCAAGGGGACAGGGGCGGCTATGGCTACACCTTC.

This clonotype has only a few counts. This chain connects TRBV7-2 to TRBJ2-2, with D perhaps matching TRBD1 (7 bases). V lost 5 bases and J 6 bases, leaving 13 bases between the germline ends. The CDR3 length is 14 residues. Germline CDR1 is SGHTA and CDR2 is FQGNSA. The CDR3 DNA sequence: TGTGCCAGCAGCAAGCAGGGGGGCTCCGGGGAGCTGTTTTTT. Protein: CASSKQGGSGELFF.

In this sample, this clonotype turned up a few times. The gene calls are TRBV5-1 and TRBJ2-1, with a tentative D call TRBD2 (5 bases). The CDR3 is 14 residues long. Deletions cut 3 bases from V and 7 bases from J, with 14 bases between. CDR1 is SGHRS, CDR2 YFSETQ, per germline. This CDR3 reads CASSSSWVGNEQFF. The CDR3 DNA reads TGCGCCAGCAGCTCTAGCTGGGTGGGAAATGAGCAGTTCTTC.

This clonotype was picked up many times. This chain connects TRBV6-4 to TRBJ2-3; D not resolved. V lost 0 bases and J 9 bases, leaving 10 bases between the germline ends. The germline gives CDR1 MRHNA, CDR2 SNTAGT. This CDR3 comprises 13 residues. The CDR3 loop is CASSDSKGRTQYF. CDR3 DNA: TGTGCCAGCAGTGACTCGAAGGGCAGAACGCAGTATTTT.

A few counts support this clonotype. V and J are TRBV7-2 and TRBJ2-7, with unresolved D. The CDR3 contains 14 residues. Trimming removed 5 bases from V and 2 bases from J, with 13 bases in between. Germline CDR1 SGHTA, CDR2 FQGNSA. The CDR3 nucleotides read TGTGCCAGCAGCCGCAACACATTCACCTACGAGCAGTACTTC. This gives the protein CASSRNTFTYEQYF.

This clonotype was detected a few times. The chain links TRBV20-1 to TRBJ2-1; TRBD2 matches at 8 bases. This CDR3 is 11 amino acids long. The germline gives CDR1 DFQATT, CDR2 SNEGSKA (reference sequence). The J segment lost 11 bases and the V segment lost 5 bases, leaving 5 bases of the junction unmatched. The CDR3 here is CSASGGGQQFF. The CDR3 bases are TGCAGTGCTTCGGGGGGGGGCCAGCAGTTCTTC.

This clonotype was seen at least ten times. J is TRBJ1-1 and V is TRBV4-3; TRBD1 might be the D (5 bases). Between the trimmed V and J ends, which lost 0 bases and 5 bases, there was a span of 16 bases. The CDR3 is made up of 16 amino acids. The V gene's germline CDR1 is LGHNA and CDR2 YSLEER. DNA for the CDR3: TGCGCCAGCAGCCAAGATTATTCGGGGGGATGGACTGAAGCTTTCTTT. It encodes CASSQDYSGGWTEAFF.

This chain links TRBV4-2 with TRBJ2-1; D not resolved. CDR3 length: 16 residues. CDR1 LGHNA and CDR2 YNFKEQ come from the germline V gene. Trimming removed 0 bases from V and 1 base from J, with 10 bases in between. CDR3 region: CASSQEYGVSYNEQFF. The CDR3 DNA is TGTGCCAGCAGCCAAGAATATGGGGTTTCCTACAATGAGCAGTTCTTC.

This clonotype was seen ten or more times. V usage is TRBV14 and J usage is TRBJ2-5; possibly TRBD1 for D (6 bases). The CDR3 is made up of 14 amino acids. Germline CDR1 SGHDN, CDR2 FVKESK. V was shortened by 1 base and J by 4 bases, with 10 bases between the two germline ends. The CDR3 bases are TGTGCCAGCAGCCAAGTACTCAGGGGAGAGACCCAGTACTTC. Translated, it gives CASSQVLRGETQYF.

This clonotype was seen at least ten times. J is TRBJ2-3 and V is TRBV4-3; unclear D gene. The CDR3 contains 13 residues. CDR1 LGHNA and CDR2 YSLEER come from the germline V gene. V lost 0 bases and J 5 bases, leaving 6 bases between the germline ends. The CDR3 loop reads CASSQDIGDTQYF. CDR3 nucleotide sequence: TGCGCCAGCAGCCAAGATATAGGAGATACGCAGTATTTT.

The V call is TRBV5-1, the J call TRBJ2-5, with D perhaps matching TRBD1 (6 bases). The CDR3 covers 14 residues. With 4 bases removed from V and 3 bases from J, the gap between germline ends came to 13 bases. From germline, CDR1 is SGHRS and CDR2 YFSETQ. This CDR3 reads CASSRTASKETQYF. CDR3 DNA: TGCGCCAGCAGCCGGACAGCTTCCAAAGAGACCCAGTACTTC.

The chain combines TRBV6-1 with TRBJ2-5; D call uncertain. V was clipped by 6 bases and J by 3 bases, with 20 bases between them. The CDR3 spans 16 residues. Germline-derived CDR1 and CDR2 are MNHNS and SASEGT. Here the CDR3 DNA reads TGTGCCAGCAGCCAGGACCTGACCTCGCTAAAAGAGACCCAGTACTTC. Translated: CASSQDLTSLKETQYF.

The chain employs TRBV19 and TRBJ1-5; tentatively, D is TRBD1 (5 bases). This CDR3 comprises 13 residues. V was shortened by 2 bases and J by 7 bases, with 9 bases between the two germline ends. Germline CDR1 is LNHDA and CDR2 is SQIVND (reference sequence). The CDR3 nucleotides read TGTGCCAGTAGTATATCCAGGGCGCAGCCCCAGCATTTT. Protein: CASSISRAQPQHF.